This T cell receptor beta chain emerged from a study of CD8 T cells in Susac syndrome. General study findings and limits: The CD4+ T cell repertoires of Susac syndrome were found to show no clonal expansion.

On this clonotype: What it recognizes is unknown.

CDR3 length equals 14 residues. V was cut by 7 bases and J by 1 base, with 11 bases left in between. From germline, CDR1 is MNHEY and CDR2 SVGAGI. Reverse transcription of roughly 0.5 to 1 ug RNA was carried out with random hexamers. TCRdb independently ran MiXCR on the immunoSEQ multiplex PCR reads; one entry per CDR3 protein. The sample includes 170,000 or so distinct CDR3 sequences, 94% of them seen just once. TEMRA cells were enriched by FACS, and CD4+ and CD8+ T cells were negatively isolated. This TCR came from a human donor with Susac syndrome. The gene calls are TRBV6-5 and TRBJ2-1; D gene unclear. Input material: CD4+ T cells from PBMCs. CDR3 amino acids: CASNSEPSYNEQFF. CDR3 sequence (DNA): TGTGCCAGCAACTCAGAGCCTTCCTACAATGAGCAGTTCTTC.